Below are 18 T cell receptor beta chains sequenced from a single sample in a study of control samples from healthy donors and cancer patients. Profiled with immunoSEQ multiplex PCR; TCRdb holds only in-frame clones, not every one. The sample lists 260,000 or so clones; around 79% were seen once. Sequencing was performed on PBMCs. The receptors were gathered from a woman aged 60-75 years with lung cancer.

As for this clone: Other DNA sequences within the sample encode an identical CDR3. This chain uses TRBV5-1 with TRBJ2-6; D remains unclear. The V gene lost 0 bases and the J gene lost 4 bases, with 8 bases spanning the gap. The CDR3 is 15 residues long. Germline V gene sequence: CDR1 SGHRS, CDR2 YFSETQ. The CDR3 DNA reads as TGCGCCAGCAGCTTGGATGTCGCAGGGGCCAACGTCCTGACTTTC. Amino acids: CASSLDVAGANVLTF.

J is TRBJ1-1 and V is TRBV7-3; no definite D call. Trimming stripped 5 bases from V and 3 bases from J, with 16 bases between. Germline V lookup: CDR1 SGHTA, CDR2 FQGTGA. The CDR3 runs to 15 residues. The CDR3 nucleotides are TGTGCCAGCAGCCCGAGGGCCCGCCGGGACACTGAAGCTTTCTTT. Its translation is CASSPRARRDTEAFF.

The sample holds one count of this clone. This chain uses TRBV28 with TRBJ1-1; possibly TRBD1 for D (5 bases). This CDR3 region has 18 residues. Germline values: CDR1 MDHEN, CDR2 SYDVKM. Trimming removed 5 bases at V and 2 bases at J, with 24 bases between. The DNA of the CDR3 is TGTGCCAGCAGTCTTTTGGGGGGTACAGCAACCTTAAACACTGAAGCTTTCTTT. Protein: CASSLLGGTATLNTEAFF.

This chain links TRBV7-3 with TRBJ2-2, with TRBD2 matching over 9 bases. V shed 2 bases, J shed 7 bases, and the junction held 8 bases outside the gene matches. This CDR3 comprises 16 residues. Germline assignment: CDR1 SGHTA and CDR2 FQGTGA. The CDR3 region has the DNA TGTGCCAGCAGCTTAGATGGGACTAGCAAGGTCGGGGAGCTGTTTTTT. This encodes CASSLDGTSKVGELFF.

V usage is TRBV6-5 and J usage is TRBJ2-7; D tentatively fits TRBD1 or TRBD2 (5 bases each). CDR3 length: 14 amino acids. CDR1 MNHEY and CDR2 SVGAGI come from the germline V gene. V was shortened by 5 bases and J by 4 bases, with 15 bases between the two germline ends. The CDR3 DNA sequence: TGTGCCAGCAGTCACCGGGACGGGGTATACGAGCAGTACTTC. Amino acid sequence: CASSHRDGVYEQYF.

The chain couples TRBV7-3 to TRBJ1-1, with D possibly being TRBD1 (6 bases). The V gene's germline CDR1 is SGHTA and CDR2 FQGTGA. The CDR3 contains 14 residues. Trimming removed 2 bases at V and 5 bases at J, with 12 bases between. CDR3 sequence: CASSLSAGATEAFF. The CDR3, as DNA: TGTGCCAGCAGCTTATCAGCAGGGGCGACTGAAGCTTTCTTT.

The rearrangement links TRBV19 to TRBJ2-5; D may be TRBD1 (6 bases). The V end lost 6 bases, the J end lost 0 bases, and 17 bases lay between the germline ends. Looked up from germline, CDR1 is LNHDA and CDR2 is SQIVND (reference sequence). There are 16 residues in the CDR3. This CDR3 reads CASSRGGQLYQETQYF. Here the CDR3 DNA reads TGTGCCAGTAGCCGGGGCGGACAGCTGTACCAAGAGACCCAGTACTTC.

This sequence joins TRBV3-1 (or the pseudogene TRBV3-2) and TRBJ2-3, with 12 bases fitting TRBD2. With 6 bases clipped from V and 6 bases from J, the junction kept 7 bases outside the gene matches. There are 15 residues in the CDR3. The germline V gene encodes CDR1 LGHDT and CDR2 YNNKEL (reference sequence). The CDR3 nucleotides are TGTGCCAGCAGATCTAGCGGGGGGGCCTCGGATACGCAGTATTTT. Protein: CASRSSGGASDTQYF.

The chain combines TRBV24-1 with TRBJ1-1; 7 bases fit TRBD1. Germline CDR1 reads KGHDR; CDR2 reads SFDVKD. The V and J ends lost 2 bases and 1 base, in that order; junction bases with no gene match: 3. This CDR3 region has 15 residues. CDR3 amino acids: CATSDSRTGNTEAFF. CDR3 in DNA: TGTGCCACCAGTGATTCTCGGACAGGGAACACTGAAGCTTTCTTT.

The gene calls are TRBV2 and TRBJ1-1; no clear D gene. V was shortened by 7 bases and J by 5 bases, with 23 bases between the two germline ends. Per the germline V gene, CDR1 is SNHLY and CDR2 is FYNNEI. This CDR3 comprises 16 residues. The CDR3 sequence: CASKLGPPRAGTEAFF. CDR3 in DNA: TGTGCCAGCAAGCTCGGGCCGCCGAGGGCAGGTACTGAAGCTTTCTTT.

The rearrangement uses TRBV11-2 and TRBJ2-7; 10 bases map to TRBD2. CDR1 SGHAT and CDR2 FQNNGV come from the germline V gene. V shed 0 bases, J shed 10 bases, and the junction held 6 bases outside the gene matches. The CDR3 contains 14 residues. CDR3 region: CASSLEPSGSAQYF. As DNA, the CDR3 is TGTGCCAGCAGCTTAGAGCCTAGCGGGAGCGCTCAGTACTTC. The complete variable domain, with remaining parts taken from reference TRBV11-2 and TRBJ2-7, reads EAGVAQSPRYKIIEKRQSVAFWCNPISGHATLYWYQQILGQGPKLLIQFQNNGVVDDSQLPKDRFSAERLKGVDSTLKIQPAKLEDSAVYLCASSLEPSGSAQYFGPGTRLTVT.

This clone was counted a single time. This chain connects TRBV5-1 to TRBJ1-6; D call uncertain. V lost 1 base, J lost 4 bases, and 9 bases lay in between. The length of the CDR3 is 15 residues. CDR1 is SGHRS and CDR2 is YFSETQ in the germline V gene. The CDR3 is CASSLMADYNSPLHF. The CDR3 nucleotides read TGCGCCAGCAGCTTGATGGCAGATTATAATTCACCCCTCCACTTT.

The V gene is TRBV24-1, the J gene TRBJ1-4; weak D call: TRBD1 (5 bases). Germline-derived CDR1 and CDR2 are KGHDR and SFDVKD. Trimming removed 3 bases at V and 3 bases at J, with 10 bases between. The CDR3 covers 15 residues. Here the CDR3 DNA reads TGTGCCACCAGTGATCCAGGGTTTTCTAATGAAAAACTGTTTTTT. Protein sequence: CATSDPGFSNEKLFF.

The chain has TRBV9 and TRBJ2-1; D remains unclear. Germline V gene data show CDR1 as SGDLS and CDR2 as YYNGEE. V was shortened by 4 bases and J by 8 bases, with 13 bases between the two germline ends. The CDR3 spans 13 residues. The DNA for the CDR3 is TGTGCCAGCAGCTATCAAAGCCGCGATGAGCAGTTCTTC. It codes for CASSYQSRDEQFF. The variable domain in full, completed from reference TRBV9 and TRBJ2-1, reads DSGVTQTPKHLITATGQRVTLRCSPRSGDLSVYWYQQSLDQGLQFLIQYYNGEERAKGNILERFSAQQFPDLHSELNLSSLELGDSALYFCASSYQSRDEQFFGPGTRLTVL.

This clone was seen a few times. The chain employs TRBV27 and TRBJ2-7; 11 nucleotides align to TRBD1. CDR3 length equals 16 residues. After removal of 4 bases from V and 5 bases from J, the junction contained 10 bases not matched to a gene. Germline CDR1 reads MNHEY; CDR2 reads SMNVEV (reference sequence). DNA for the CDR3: TGTGCCAGCAGTTCCCCGATTGGGACAGGGGGTCACGAGCAGTACTTC. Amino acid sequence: CASSSPIGTGGHEQYF.

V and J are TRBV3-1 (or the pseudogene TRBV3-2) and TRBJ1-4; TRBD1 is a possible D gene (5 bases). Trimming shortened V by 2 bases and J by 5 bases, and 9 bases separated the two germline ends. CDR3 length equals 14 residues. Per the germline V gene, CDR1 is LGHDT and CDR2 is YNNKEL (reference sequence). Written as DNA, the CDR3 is TGTGCCAGCAGCCAAACGGGGGTGAATGAAAAACTGTTTTTT. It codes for CASSQTGVNEKLFF.

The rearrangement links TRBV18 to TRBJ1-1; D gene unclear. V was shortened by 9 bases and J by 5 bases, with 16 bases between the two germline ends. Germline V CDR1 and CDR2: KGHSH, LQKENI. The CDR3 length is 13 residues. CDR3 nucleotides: TGTGCCAGTGCCCGCGTTGTAGGGACTGAAGCTTTCTTT. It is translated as CASARVVGTEAFF. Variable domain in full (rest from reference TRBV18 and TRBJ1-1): NAGVMQNPRHLVRRRGQEARLRCSPMKGHSHVYWYRQLPEEGLKFMVYLQKENIIDESGMPKERFSAEFPKEGPSILRIQQVVRGDSAAYFCASARVVGTEAFFGQGTRLTVV.

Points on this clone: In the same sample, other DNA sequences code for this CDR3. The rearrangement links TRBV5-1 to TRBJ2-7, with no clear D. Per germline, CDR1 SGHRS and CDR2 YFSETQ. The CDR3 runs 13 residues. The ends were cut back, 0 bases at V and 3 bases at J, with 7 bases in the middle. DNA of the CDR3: TGCGCCAGCAGCTTGGGCGGTAACTACGAGCAGTACTTC. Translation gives CASSLGGNYEQYF.